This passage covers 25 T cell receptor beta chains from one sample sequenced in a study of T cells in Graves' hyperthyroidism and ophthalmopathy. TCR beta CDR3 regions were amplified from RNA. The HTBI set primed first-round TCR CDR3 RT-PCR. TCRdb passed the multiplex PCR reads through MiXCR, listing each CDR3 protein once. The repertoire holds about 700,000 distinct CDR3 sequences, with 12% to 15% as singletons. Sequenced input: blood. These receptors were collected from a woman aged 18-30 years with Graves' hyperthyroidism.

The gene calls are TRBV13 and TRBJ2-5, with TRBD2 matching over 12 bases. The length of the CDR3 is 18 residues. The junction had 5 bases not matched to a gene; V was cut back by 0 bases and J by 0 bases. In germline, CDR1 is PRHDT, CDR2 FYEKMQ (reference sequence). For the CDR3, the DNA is TGTGCCAGCAGCTTAGGCTGGCTAGCGGGAGGGAACCAAGAGACCCAGTACTTC. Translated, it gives CASSLGWLAGGNQETQYF.

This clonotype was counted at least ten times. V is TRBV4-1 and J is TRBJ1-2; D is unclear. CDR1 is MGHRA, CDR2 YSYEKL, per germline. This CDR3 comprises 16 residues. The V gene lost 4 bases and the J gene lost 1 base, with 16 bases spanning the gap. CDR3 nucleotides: TGCGCCAGCAGCCTACCTAGGGTTTCGGGTAACTATGGCTACACCTTC. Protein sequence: CASSLPRVSGNYGYTF.

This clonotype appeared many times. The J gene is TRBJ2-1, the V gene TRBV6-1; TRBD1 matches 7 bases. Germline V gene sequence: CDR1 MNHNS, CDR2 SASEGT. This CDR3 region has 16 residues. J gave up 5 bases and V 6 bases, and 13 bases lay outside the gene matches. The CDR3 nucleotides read TGTGCCAGCAGACTACGACAGGGCTCGGTGCACAATGAGCAGTTCTTC. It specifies CASRLRQGSVHNEQFF.

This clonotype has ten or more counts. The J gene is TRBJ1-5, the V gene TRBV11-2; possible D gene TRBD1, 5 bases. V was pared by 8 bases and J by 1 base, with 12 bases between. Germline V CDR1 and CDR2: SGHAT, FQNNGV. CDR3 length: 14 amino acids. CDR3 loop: CASRGEGSNQPQHF. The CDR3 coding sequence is TGTGCCAGCCGAGGGGAGGGGAGCAATCAGCCCCAGCATTTT.

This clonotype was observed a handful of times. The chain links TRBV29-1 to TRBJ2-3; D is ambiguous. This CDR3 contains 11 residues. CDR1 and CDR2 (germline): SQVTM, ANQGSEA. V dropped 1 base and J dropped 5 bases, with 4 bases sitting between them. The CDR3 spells CSVEVGDTQYF. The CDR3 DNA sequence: TGCAGCGTTGAAGTGGGAGATACGCAGTATTTT.

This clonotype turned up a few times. For the CDR3, the DNA is TGTGCCAGTAGTCCCAAACTTCCCCCATCTGGCCTCATCAATCAGCCCCAGCATTTT. Amino acids: CASSPKLPPSGLINQPQHF. The gene calls are TRBV19 and TRBJ1-5; D not certain. From germline, CDR1 is LNHDA and CDR2 SQIVND (reference sequence). The ends were cut back, 5 bases at V and 3 bases at J, with 26 bases in the middle. The length of the CDR3 is 19 residues.

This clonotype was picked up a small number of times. This CDR3 reads CASRDDRGSYEQYF. Written as DNA, the CDR3 is TGTGCCAGCAGAGACGACAGGGGGTCCTACGAGCAGTACTTC. The chain is built from TRBV5-5 and TRBJ2-7, with TRBD1 identical over 9 bases. Germline loops: CDR1 SGHKS, CDR2 YYEKEE (reference sequence). The CDR3 has 14 residues. The J segment lost 1 base and the V segment lost 5 bases, leaving 4 bases of the junction unmatched.

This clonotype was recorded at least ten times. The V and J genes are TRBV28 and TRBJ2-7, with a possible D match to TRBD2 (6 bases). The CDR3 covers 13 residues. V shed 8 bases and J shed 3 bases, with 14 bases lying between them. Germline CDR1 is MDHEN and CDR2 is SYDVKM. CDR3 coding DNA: TGTGCCAGCCGAAGTACGGGGGTCTACGAGCAGTACTTC. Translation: CASRSTGVYEQYF.

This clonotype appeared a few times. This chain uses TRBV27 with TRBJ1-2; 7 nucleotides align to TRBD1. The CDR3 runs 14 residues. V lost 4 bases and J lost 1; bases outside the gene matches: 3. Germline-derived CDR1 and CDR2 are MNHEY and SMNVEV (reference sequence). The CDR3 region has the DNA TGTGCCAGCAGTTCCGCAGGGGGTAACTATGGCTACACCTTC. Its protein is CASSSAGGNYGYTF.

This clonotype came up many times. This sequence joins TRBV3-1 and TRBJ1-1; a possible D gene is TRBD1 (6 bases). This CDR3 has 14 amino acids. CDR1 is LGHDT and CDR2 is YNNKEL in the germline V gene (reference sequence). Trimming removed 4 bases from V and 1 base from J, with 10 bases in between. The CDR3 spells CASSPRDKNTEAFF. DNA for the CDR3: TGTGCCAGCAGCCCCCGGGACAAGAACACTGAAGCTTTCTTT.

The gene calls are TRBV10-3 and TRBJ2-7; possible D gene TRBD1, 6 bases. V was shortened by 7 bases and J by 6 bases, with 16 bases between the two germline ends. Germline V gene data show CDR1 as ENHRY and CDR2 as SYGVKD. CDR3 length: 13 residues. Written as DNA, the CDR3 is TGTGCCATCAACCGGGACAAGCCTGGCGAGCAGTACTTC. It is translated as CAINRDKPGEQYF.

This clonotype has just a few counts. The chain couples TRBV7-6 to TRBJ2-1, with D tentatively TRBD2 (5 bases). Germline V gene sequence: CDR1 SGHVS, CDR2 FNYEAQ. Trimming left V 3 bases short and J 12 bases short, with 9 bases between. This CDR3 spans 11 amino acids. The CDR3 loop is CASSFGGPQFF. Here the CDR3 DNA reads TGTGCCAGCAGCTTCGGAGGCCCGCAGTTCTTC.

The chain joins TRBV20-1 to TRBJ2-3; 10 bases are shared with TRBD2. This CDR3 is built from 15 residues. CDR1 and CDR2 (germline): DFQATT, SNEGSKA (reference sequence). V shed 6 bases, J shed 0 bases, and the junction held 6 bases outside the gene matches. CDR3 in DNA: TGCAGTGCAGCGCCACTAGCGGGAAGCACAGATACGCAGTATTTT. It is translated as CSAAPLAGSTDTQYF.

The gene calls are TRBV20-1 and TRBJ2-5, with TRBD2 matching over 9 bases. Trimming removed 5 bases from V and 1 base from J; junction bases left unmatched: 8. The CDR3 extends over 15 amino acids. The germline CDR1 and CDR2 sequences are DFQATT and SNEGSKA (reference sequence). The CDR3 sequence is CSAPRGSGSQETQYF. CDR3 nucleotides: TGCAGTGCTCCCCGCGGTAGCGGGAGCCAAGAGACCCAGTACTTC.

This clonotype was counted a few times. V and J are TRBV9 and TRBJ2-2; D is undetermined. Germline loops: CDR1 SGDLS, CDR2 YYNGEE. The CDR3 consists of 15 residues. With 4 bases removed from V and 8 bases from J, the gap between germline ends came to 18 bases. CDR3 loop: CASSPVAVSDGELFF. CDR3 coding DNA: TGTGCCAGCAGCCCCGTCGCCGTTTCTGATGGGGAGCTGTTTTTT.

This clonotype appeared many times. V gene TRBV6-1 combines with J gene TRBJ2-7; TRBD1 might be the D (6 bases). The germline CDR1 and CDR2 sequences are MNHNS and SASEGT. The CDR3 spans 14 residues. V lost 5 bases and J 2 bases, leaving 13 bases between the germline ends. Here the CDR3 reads CASSSVDRPYEQYF. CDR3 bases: TGTGCCAGCAGTTCCGTGGACAGACCCTACGAGCAGTACTTC.

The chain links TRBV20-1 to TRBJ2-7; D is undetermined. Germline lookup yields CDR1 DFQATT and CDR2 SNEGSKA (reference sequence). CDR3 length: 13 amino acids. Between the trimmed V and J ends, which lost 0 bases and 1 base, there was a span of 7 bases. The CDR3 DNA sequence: TGCAGTGCTAGAGATGTACTTTCCTACGAGCAGTACTTC. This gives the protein CSARDVLSYEQYF.

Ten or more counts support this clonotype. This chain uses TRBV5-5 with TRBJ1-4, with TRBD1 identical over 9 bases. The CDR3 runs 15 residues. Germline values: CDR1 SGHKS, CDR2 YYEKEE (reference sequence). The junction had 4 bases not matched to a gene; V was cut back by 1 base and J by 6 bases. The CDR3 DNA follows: TGTGCCAGCAGCTTGCGGGGACAGGGACATGAAAAACTGTTTTTT. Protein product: CASSLRGQGHEKLFF.

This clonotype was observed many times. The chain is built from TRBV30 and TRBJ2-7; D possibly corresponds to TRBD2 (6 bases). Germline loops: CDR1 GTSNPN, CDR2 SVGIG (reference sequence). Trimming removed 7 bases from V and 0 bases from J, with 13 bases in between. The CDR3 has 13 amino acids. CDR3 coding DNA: TGTGCCTACTCAGTCGGGAGCTCCTACGAGCAGTACTTC. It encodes CAYSVGSSYEQYF.

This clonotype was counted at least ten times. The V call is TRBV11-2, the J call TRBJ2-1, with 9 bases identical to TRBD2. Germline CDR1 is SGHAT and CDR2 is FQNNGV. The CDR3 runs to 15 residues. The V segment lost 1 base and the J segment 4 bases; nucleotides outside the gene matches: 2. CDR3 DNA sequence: TGTGCCAGCAGCTTAGTCCTAGCGGGGTACAATGAGCAGTTCTTC. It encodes CASSLVLAGYNEQFF.

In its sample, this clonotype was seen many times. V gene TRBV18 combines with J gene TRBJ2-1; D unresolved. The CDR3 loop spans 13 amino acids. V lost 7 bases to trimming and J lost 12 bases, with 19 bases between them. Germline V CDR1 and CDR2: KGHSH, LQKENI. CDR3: CASFFSAQERQFF. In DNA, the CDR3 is TGTGCCAGCTTTTTTTCCGCCCAGGAAAGGCAGTTCTTC.

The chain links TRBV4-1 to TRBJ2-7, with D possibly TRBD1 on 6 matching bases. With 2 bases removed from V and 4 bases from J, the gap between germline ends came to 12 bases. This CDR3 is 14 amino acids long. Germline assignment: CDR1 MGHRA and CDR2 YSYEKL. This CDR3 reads CASSQTGQPYEQYF. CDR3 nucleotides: TGCGCCAGCAGCCAAACGGGACAACCGTACGAGCAGTACTTC.

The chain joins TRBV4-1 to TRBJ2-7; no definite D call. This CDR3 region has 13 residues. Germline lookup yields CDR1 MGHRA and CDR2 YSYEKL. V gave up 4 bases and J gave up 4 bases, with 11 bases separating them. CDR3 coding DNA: TGCGCCAGCAGCCCTCTCCGATATTACGAGCAGTACTTC. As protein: CASSPLRYYEQYF.

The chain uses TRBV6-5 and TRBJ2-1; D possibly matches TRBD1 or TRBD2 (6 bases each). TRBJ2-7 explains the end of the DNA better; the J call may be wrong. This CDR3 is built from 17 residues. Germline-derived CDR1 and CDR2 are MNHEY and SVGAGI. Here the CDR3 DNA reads TGTGCCAGCAGTTACATCGGGGGCCCGATCTCCTACAATGAGCAGTACTTC. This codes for CASSYIGGPISYNEQYF.

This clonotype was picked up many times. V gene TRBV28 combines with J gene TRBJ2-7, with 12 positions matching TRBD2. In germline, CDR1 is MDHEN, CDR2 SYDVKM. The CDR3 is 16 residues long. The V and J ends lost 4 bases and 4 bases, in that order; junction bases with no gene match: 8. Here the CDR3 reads CASSSPLAGGTYEQYF. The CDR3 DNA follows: TGTGCCAGCAGTTCTCCACTAGCGGGAGGAACTTACGAGCAGTACTTC.